The rows below give T cell receptor beta chains drawn from one sample of a study of PD-1 blockade in mismatch repair-deficient tumors. Assay: immunoSEQ multiplex PCR; the TCRdb copy retains only in-frame clones and omits some. The table shows approximately 79,000 clones, with approximately 78% occurring only once. The specimen was peripheral blood, collected 44 weeks after starting pembrolizumab. These receptors were taken from an adult with mismatch repair-deficient cancer. Each CDR3 is given with its conserved first and last residue. D genes are given only for firm matches. A row's size may be missing; if present it is once, few, many or a size class.

v_call: TRBV11-3
d_call: -
clone_size: -
j_call: TRBJ2-2
cdr3_aa: CASSPRQNTGELFF
cdr3_nt: TGTGCCAGCAGCCCGCGACAGAACACCGGGGAGCTGTTTTTT

v_call: TRBV9
d_call: -
clone_size: -
j_call: TRBJ2-3
cdr3_aa: CASSVVYLTDTQYF
cdr3_nt: TGTGCCAGCAGCGTAGTATACCTAACAGATACGCAGTATTTT

v_call: TRBV7-8
d_call: TRBD2
clone_size: -
j_call: TRBJ2-3
cdr3_aa: CASSPPLREGGPDTQYF
cdr3_nt: TGTGCCAGCAGCCCCCCCCTTCGGGAGGGGGGCCCAGATACGCAGTATTTT

v_call: TRBV7-9
d_call: TRBD1
clone_size: -
j_call: TRBJ1-2
cdr3_aa: CASSPGTGGRGYGYTF
cdr3_nt: TGTGCCAGCAGCCCCGGGACAGGGGGGCGGGGTTATGGCTACACCTTC

v_call: TRBV30
d_call: TRBD2
clone_size: -
j_call: TRBJ2-1
cdr3_aa: CAWSEASGTNEQFF
cdr3_nt: TGTGCCTGGAGTGAGGCTAGCGGGACCAATGAGCAGTTCTTC

v_call: TRBV4-1
d_call: -
clone_size: -
j_call: TRBJ2-7
cdr3_aa: CASSQEPNSYEQYF
cdr3_nt: TGCGCCAGCAGCCAAGAACCGAATTCCTACGAGCAGTACTTC

v_call: TRBV9
d_call: TRBD1
clone_size: -
j_call: TRBJ1-1
cdr3_aa: CASSVDRGLTEAFF
cdr3_nt: TGTGCCAGCAGCGTGGACAGGGGGCTTACTGAAGCTTTCTTT

v_call: TRBV7-3
d_call: TRBD2
clone_size: -
j_call: TRBJ2-1
cdr3_aa: CASSLTPLAGANNEQFF
cdr3_nt: TGTGCCAGCAGCTTAACGCCCCTAGCGGGAGCCAACAATGAGCAGTTCTTC

v_call: TRBV30
d_call: -
clone_size: few
j_call: TRBJ2-7
cdr3_aa: CAWRGLYEQYF
cdr3_nt: TGTGCCTGGAGAGGCCTCTACGAGCAGTACTTC

v_call: TRBV28
d_call: -
clone_size: many
j_call: TRBJ1-1
cdr3_aa: CASTTTGLNTEAFF
cdr3_nt: TGTGCCAGCACCACGACAGGCCTGAACACTGAAGCTTTCTTT

v_call: TRBV19
d_call: -
clone_size: -
j_call: TRBJ1-2
cdr3_aa: CASSIAGVGHGYTF
cdr3_nt: TGTGCCAGTAGTATAGCAGGGGTCGGTCATGGCTACACCTTC

v_call: TRBV6-1
d_call: -
clone_size: -
j_call: TRBJ2-1
cdr3_aa: CASSGGGTGPYNEQFF
cdr3_nt: TGTGCCAGCAGTGGGGGCGGGACTGGCCCCTACAATGAGCAGTTCTTC

v_call: TRBV14
d_call: -
clone_size: few
j_call: TRBJ1-1
cdr3_aa: CALMGIRGNTEAFF
cdr3_nt: TGTGCCCTCATGGGGATCAGGGGGAACACTGAAGCTTTCTTT

v_call: TRBV5-4
d_call: TRBD1
clone_size: once
j_call: TRBJ1-2
cdr3_aa: CASSGWTGSYGYTF
cdr3_nt: TGTGCCAGCAGCGGTTGGACAGGGAGTTATGGCTACACCTTC

v_call: TRBV2
d_call: -
clone_size: -
j_call: TRBJ1-5
cdr3_aa: CASSGPKFNQPQHF
cdr3_nt: TGTGCCAGCAGTGGCCCGAAATTTAATCAGCCCCAGCATTTT

v_call: TRBV27
d_call: -
clone_size: -
j_call: TRBJ2-2
cdr3_aa: CATRLGQTTGELFF
cdr3_nt: TGTGCCACCAGACTAGGACAGACCACCGGGGAGCTGTTTTTT

v_call: TRBV5-1
d_call: TRBD2
clone_size: -
j_call: TRBJ2-2
cdr3_aa: CASSSKTSSFAGELFF
cdr3_nt: TGCGCCAGCAGCTCGAAGACTAGCAGTTTCGCCGGGGAGCTGTTTTTT